The 14 T cell receptor beta chains given below trace back to one sample, sequenced in a study of cytomegalovirus exposure and HLA in healthy donors. PCR employed 60 Vbeta and 13 Jbeta primers. TCRdb's table, derived via immunoSEQ multiplex PCR, lists solely in-frame clones and lacks some. The sample yields fewer than 200,000 clones, approximately 78% seen once. Sequencing was performed on PBMCs. Source of these receptors: a woman under 30 in good health and CMV-seronegative.

This rearrangement joins TRBV14 to TRBJ2-7; 12 bases line up with TRBD1. The CDR3 is 15 amino acids. J gave up 9 bases and V 1 base, and 7 bases lay outside the gene matches. Germline CDR1 is SGHDN and CDR2 is FVKESK. The CDR3 nucleotides read TGTGCCAGCAGCCAAGCCGGGACAGGGGGCGCCGGGCAGTACTTC. Translating it yields CASSQAGTGGAGQYF.

The chain recombines TRBV5-6 with TRBJ1-4; 10 nucleotides line up with TRBD1. Germline V lookup: CDR1 SGHDT, CDR2 YYEEEE. V was clipped by 4 bases and J by 7 bases; unmatched bases: 19. The CDR3 runs to 19 residues. CDR3 DNA: TGTGCCAGCAGCCCGGTTGGGGCCCGCGACCGGGACAGGGGTGAAAAACTGTTTTTT. Amino acids: CASSPVGARDRDRGEKLFF.

The chain joins TRBV5-1 to TRBJ1-2, with 9 bases aligning to TRBD1. Germline V gives CDR1 SGHRS, CDR2 YFSETQ. Trimming took 7 bases from V and 5 from J; bases not matched to a gene: 12. The CDR3 contains 15 residues. The CDR3 spells CASEPGDRVDYGYTF. CDR3 DNA: TGCGCCAGCGAGCCCGGGGACAGGGTCGATTATGGCTACACCTTC.

V and J are TRBV4-1 and TRBJ2-7; 7 bases map to TRBD2. J was trimmed by 6 bases and V by 4 bases; bases with no gene match: 12. This CDR3 contains 15 residues. The germline V gene has CDR1 MGHRA and CDR2 YSYEKL. CDR3 loop: CASSLGLGAVGEQYF. The CDR3 DNA follows: TGCGCCAGCAGCCTTGGACTAGGCGCAGTTGGCGAGCAGTACTTC.

This chain uses TRBV30 with TRBJ1-6; TRBD1 matches 8 bases. The CDR3 is made up of 14 amino acids. The J segment lost 4 bases and the V segment lost 3 bases, leaving 2 bases of the junction unmatched. Germline values: CDR1 GTSNPN, CDR2 SVGIG (reference sequence). The CDR3 DNA follows: TGTGCCTGGAGGACAGGGGATTATAATTCACCCCTCCACTTT. Translation: CAWRTGDYNSPLHF.

The chain employs TRBV5-1 and TRBJ1-1, with a possible D match to TRBD1 (6 bases). The germline V and J ends were trimmed by 0 bases and 2 bases, with 14 bases remaining between them. The CDR3 loop spans 16 amino acids. The germline CDR1 and CDR2 sequences are SGHRS and YFSETQ. CDR3 bases: TGCGCCAGCAGCTTGGACCAGGGGATGGGCAACACTGAAGCTTTCTTT. It encodes CASSLDQGMGNTEAFF.

The chain links TRBV5-7 to TRBJ2-2, with TRBD2 matching over 9 bases. TRBV5-7 is an ORF, and what it does is uncertain. V was clipped by 0 bases and J by 0 bases; unmatched bases: 3. CDR3 length equals 17 residues. The CDR3 is CASSLGASGTNTGELFF. The CDR3 bases are TGTGCCAGCAGCTTGGGAGCTAGCGGGACGAACACCGGGGAGCTGTTTTTT.

This chain joins TRBV11-2 and TRBJ2-5; 8 nucleotides line up with TRBD2. V was pared by 5 bases and J by 5 bases, with 19 bases of the junction left unmatched. The CDR3 is 18 amino acids. Per germline, CDR1 SGHAT and CDR2 FQNNGV. CDR3 region: CASSRNPTTSAPMETQYF. As DNA, the CDR3 is TGTGCCAGCAGCCGTAACCCTACGACTAGCGCTCCTATGGAGACCCAGTACTTC.

V gene TRBV6-1 combines with J gene TRBJ1-1; possibly TRBD1 for D (5 bases). V lost 5 bases, J lost 4 bases, and 14 bases lay in between. Germline CDR1 and CDR2: MNHNS and SASEGT. The CDR3 runs to 14 residues. CDR3 amino acids: CASSSRGGVTEAFF. CDR3 nucleotide sequence: TGTGCCAGCAGTTCCCGGGGGGGAGTCACTGAAGCTTTCTTT.

The chain links TRBV5-1 to TRBJ2-2, with TRBD1 matching 9 bases. Per germline, CDR1 SGHRS and CDR2 YFSETQ. The CDR3 spans 16 residues. J lost 6 bases, V lost 0 bases, and 6 bases had no gene match. DNA of the CDR3: TGCGCCAGCAGCTTGGCGCGGACAGGGGCCTCCGGGGAGCTGTTTTTT. This sequence encodes CASSLARTGASGELFF.

The chain joins TRBV5-1 to TRBJ2-3, with D possibly matching TRBD2 (5 bases). The V gene lost 4 bases and the J gene lost 0 bases, with 12 bases spanning the gap. This CDR3 comprises 15 residues. In germline, CDR1 is SGHRS, CDR2 YFSETQ. CDR3 nucleotide sequence: TGCGCCAGCAGCGCCTGGACTTCTAGCACAGATACGCAGTATTTT. Its protein product is CASSAWTSSTDTQYF.

This clone occurred once. At one end, the junction sequence differs from germline, possibly due to a read error. The chain recombines TRBV7-9 with TRBJ2-1; 9 bases align to TRBD1. Germline CDR1 is SEHNR and CDR2 is FQNEAQ (reference sequence). The CDR3 spans 14 residues. CDR3: CSSSSGTGINEQFF. DNA for the CDR3: TGTTCCAGCAGCTCCGGGACAGGGATTAATGAGCAGTTCTTC.

J is TRBJ2-7 and V is TRBV4-1; 11 bases match TRBD2. Germline V lookup: CDR1 MGHRA, CDR2 YSYEKL. The V and J ends lost 4 bases and 1 base, in that order; junction bases with no gene match: 3. The CDR3 length is 15 residues. Here the CDR3 DNA reads TGCGCCAGCAGCCTAGGGACTAGCGGATCCTACGAGCAGTACTTC. This encodes CASSLGTSGSYEQYF.

The CDR3 sequence is CASSLGLAGGTDTQYF. For the CDR3, the DNA is TGTGCCAGCAGCCTTGGACTAGCGGGGGGCACAGATACGCAGTATTTT. J is TRBJ2-3 and V is TRBV9, with TRBD2 matching over 13 bases. The germline V gene encodes CDR1 SGDLS and CDR2 YYNGEE. The CDR3 consists of 16 residues. J lost 1 base, V lost 4 bases, and 3 bases had no gene match.